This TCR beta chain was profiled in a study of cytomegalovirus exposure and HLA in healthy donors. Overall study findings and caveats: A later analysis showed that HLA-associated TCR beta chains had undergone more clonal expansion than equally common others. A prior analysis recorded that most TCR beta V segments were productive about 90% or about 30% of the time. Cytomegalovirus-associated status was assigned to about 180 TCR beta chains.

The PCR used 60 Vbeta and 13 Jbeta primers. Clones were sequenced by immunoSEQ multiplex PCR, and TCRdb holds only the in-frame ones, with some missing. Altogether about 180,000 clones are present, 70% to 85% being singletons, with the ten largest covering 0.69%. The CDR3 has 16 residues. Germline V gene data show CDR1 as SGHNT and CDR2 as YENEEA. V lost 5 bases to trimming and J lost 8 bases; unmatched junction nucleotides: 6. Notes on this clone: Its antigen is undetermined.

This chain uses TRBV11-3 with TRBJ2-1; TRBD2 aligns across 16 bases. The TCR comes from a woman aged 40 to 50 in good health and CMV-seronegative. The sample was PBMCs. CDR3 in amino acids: CASSRGTSGGADEQFF. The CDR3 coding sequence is TGTGCCAGCAGCCGAGGGACTAGCGGGGGGGCAGATGAGCAGTTCTTC.